The clone carrying this TCR beta chain was detected many times. Antigen unknown. This sample was taken from a study of early T cells in non-severe SARS-CoV-2 infection. Study-wide background: From unsorted whole blood, bulk RNA was sequenced, and the chains remained unpaired.

Each single cDNA molecule received a unique molecular identifier. TCRdb re-analysed the 5' RACE reads in MiXCR, keeping a single row per CDR3 protein. The sample shows about 26,000 distinct CDR3 sequences, around 4.2% of them seen only once. Study observations and caveats: In VDJdb matching, anti-spike CD8 responses were favored while private and CD4 specificities went missing.

Germline V gene data show CDR1 as LNHNV and CDR2 as YYDKDF (reference sequence). V was trimmed by 2 bases and J by 0 bases, leaving 8 bases between them. The CDR3 length is 14 residues. The source material was whole blood. This sequence originates from an adult who was a healthcare worker with PCR-confirmed SARS-CoV-2 infection or an uninfected control (not recorded which). The rearrangement links TRBV15 to TRBJ2-7, with D possibly TRBD2 on 6 matching bases. CDR3 in DNA: TGTGCCACCAGCAGAAGGACTAACTCCTACGAGCAGTACTTC. Residues: CATSRRTNSYEQYF.